The 21 T cell receptor beta chains below were found in one sample sequenced in a study of shared clonotypes between healthy human individuals. The table came from immunoSEQ multiplex PCR; TCRdb's copy has only in-frame clones and leaves some out. The sample records approximately 1.5 million clones, nearly 99% being singletons. The sample consisted of naive CD4+ T cells sorted from blood. Documented subset: CD45RA+ positively selected. All receptors derive from a man younger than 45 in good health.

The V call is TRBV6-1, the J call TRBJ2-6; D ambiguous. Germline V gives CDR1 MNHNS, CDR2 SASEGT. The V end lost 4 bases, the J end lost 0 bases, and 7 bases lay between the germline ends. The CDR3 totals 15 residues. CDR3 region: CASSAQISGANVLTF. The CDR3 region has the DNA TGTGCCAGCAGTGCTCAGATCTCTGGGGCCAACGTCCTGACTTTC.

The rearrangement links TRBV6-5 to TRBJ1-1, with D uncertain. CDR3 length equals 13 residues. V lost 3 bases to trimming and J lost 6 bases, with 11 bases between them. Germline assignment: CDR1 MNHEY and CDR2 SVGAGI. The CDR3 spells CASSYGYGSEAFF. In nucleotides, the CDR3 is TGTGCCAGCAGTTATGGGTATGGGTCTGAAGCTTTCTTT.

The chain recombines TRBV6-5 with TRBJ2-7, with 8 bases aligning to TRBD1. V gave up 6 bases and J gave up 4 bases; unmatched junction bases: 11. Germline V gene lookup returns CDR1 MNHEY and CDR2 SVGAGI. The CDR3 spans 15 residues. The CDR3 here is CASRPSRDRGYEQYF. Here the CDR3 DNA reads TGTGCCAGCAGGCCTTCTAGAGACAGGGGTTACGAGCAGTACTTC.

The chain uses TRBV5-1 and TRBJ2-1; no firm D call. CDR1 and CDR2 (germline): SGHRS, YFSETQ. There are 14 residues in the CDR3. V was pared by 0 bases and J by 8 bases, with 12 bases between. CDR3 residues: CASSLEGPHDEQFF. The CDR3 nucleotides read TGCGCCAGCAGCTTGGAAGGTCCGCACGATGAGCAGTTCTTC.

The chain joins TRBV27 to TRBJ1-2, with D hard to call. The germline V gene has CDR1 MNHEY and CDR2 SMNVEV (reference sequence). This CDR3 spans 16 amino acids. Trimming stripped 6 bases from V and 4 bases from J, with 21 bases between. CDR3 loop: CASSQNGWKVSYGYTF. Here the CDR3 DNA reads TGTGCCAGCAGCCAAAACGGTTGGAAGGTAAGCTATGGCTACACCTTC.

This chain links TRBV7-2 with TRBJ2-5; D is unclear. CDR1 and CDR2 (germline): SGHTA, FQGNSA. V was clipped by 3 bases and J by 5 bases, with 13 bases between them. CDR3 length: 14 amino acids. CDR3 in DNA: TGTGCCAGCAGCTTCGCAAACTCGAGGGAGACCCAGTACTTC. It yields the protein CASSFANSRETQYF.

The V and J genes are TRBV5-4 and TRBJ1-1, with D uncertain. CDR1 is SGHNT, CDR2 YYREEE, per germline (reference sequence). Trimming stripped 1 base from V and 0 bases from J, with 7 bases between. The length of the CDR3 is 14 residues. The CDR3 reads CASSLRTLNTEAFF. CDR3 nucleotide sequence: TGTGCCAGCAGCTTGCGAACGCTGAACACTGAAGCTTTCTTT.

The V gene is TRBV7-2, the J gene TRBJ2-7; D not certain. The V gene lost 0 bases and the J gene lost 5 bases, with 5 bases spanning the gap. This CDR3 has 12 amino acids. Per the germline V gene, CDR1 is SGHTA and CDR2 is FQGNSA. The CDR3 region is CASSLALHEQYF. CDR3 DNA: TGTGCCAGCAGCTTAGCGCTCCACGAGCAGTACTTC. Together with reference TRBV7-2 and TRBJ2-7, the CDR3 gives the full variable domain: GAGVSQSPSNKVTEKGKDVELRCDPISGHTALYWYRQSLGQGLEFLIYFQGNSAPDKSGLPSDRFSAERTGGSVSTLTIQRTQQEDSAVYLCASSLALHEQYFGPGTRLTVT.

The chain joins TRBV7-3 to TRBJ2-3; D may be TRBD2 (5 bases). Deletions cut 4 bases from V and 6 bases from J, with 8 bases between. Germline V gene sequence: CDR1 SGHTA, CDR2 FQGTGA. The CDR3 totals 12 residues. The CDR3 DNA is TGTGCCAGCAGCTCCCGAGGGGATACGCAGTATTTT. It specifies CASSSRGDTQYF. The variable domain in full, with the rest retrieved from reference TRBV7-3 and TRBJ2-3, is GAGVSQTPSNKVTEKGKYVELRCDPISGHTALYWYRQSLGQGPEFLIYFQGTGAADDSGLPNDRFFAVRPEGSVSTLKIQRTERGDSAVYLCASSSRGDTQYFGPGTRLTVL.

The rearrangement joins TRBV11-2 to TRBJ2-5; the match to TRBD2 covers 9 bases. Trimming took 2 bases from V and 5 from J; bases not matched to a gene: 6. Germline loops: CDR1 SGHAT, CDR2 FQNNGV. This CDR3 has 15 amino acids. CDR3 nucleotides: TGTGCCAGCAGCTTATTGGCGGGAGGGCCGGAGACCCAGTACTTC. Translated: CASSLLAGGPETQYF.

This chain uses TRBV11-2 with TRBJ2-2; 8 bases are shared with TRBD2. Germline trimming cut 1 base from V and 6 bases from J; bases unmatched to any gene: 1. CDR3 length: 14 residues. The germline CDR1 and CDR2 sequences are SGHAT and FQNNGV. The CDR3 nucleotides read TGTGCCAGCAGCTTAGGGACTAGCTCCGGGGAGCTGTTTTTT. As protein: CASSLGTSSGELFF. The whole variable domain, remainder taken from reference TRBV11-2 and TRBJ2-2, is EAGVAQSPRYKIIEKRQSVAFWCNPISGHATLYWYQQILGQGPKLLIQFQNNGVVDDSQLPKDRFSAERLKGVDSTLKIQPAKLEDSAVYLCASSLGTSSGELFFGEGSRLTVL.

The V and J genes are TRBV9 and TRBJ2-5, with TRBD2 identical over 7 bases. This CDR3 has 15 residues. Germline CDR1 is SGDLS and CDR2 is YYNGEE. The V gene end was trimmed by 0 bases and the J gene end by 4 bases; junction bases not matched to a gene: 6. CDR3 residues: CASSVGGGPGETQYF. For the CDR3, the DNA is TGTGCCAGCAGCGTAGGGGGAGGGCCGGGAGAGACCCAGTACTTC.

The CDR3 region is CASSDVIDQPQHF. CDR3 DNA: TGTGCCAGCAGTGATGTTATAGATCAGCCCCAGCATTTT. V is TRBV6-1 and J is TRBJ1-5; no firm D call. The CDR3 sequence is 13 residues long. Germline CDR1 is MNHNS and CDR2 is SASEGT. The V end was cut by 3 bases, the J end by 5 bases, with 8 bases between.

The chain has TRBV18 and TRBJ2-3; TRBD2 matches at 8 bases. Germline V gene sequence: CDR1 KGHSH, CDR2 LQKENI. The CDR3 has 17 residues. V lost 3 bases to trimming and J lost 4 bases; unmatched junction nucleotides: 12. The DNA of the CDR3 is TGTGCCAGCTCACCGGCGGCCGGGACTAGTAGGTCAGATACGCAGTATTTT. Encoded protein: CASSPAAGTSRSDTQYF.

CDR3: CASSLWSRLAGKQETQYF. The CDR3 DNA reads as TGCGCCAGCAGCTTGTGGTCCAGATTAGCGGGAAAACAAGAGACCCAGTACTTC. The chain uses TRBV5-1 and TRBJ2-5; 8 bases map to TRBD2. V trimming: 1 base; J trimming: 2 bases; junction bases outside the gene matches: 13. In germline, CDR1 is SGHRS, CDR2 YFSETQ. The CDR3 runs 18 residues.

Comments on this clone: One end of the junction varies from germline; a read error may be responsible. This chain joins TRBV7-7 and TRBJ2-7; D gene unclear. The CDR3 has 14 residues. The germline V gene has CDR1 SSHAT and CDR2 FNYEAQ (reference sequence). This chain's CDR3 is CASSLTDGIYEQYF. In DNA, the CDR3 is TGTGCTAGCAGTCTTACGGACGGAATCTACGAGCAGTACTTC.

Comments on this clone: This sample also contains other DNA sequences that code for the same CDR3. V and J are TRBV6-5 and TRBJ2-3; no clear D gene. CDR3 length: 12 residues. Trimming took 5 bases from V and 3 from J, leaving 6 bases between them. Germline CDR1 is MNHEY and CDR2 is SVGAGI. The CDR3 spells CASSQNTDTQYF. In nucleotides, the CDR3 is TGTGCCAGCAGTCAAAATACAGATACGCAGTATTTT.

This chain joins TRBV5-1 and TRBJ1-1, with D unclear. Germline V gene lookup returns CDR1 SGHRS and CDR2 YFSETQ. The CDR3 loop spans 13 amino acids. With 2 bases removed from V and 0 bases from J, the gap between germline ends came to 5 bases. CDR3 amino acids: CASSFTVNTEAFF. The CDR3 DNA is TGCGCCAGCAGCTTCACTGTGAACACTGAAGCTTTCTTT.

This chain uses TRBV5-1 with TRBJ2-5; 7 bases fit TRBD1. This CDR3 is built from 14 residues. Germline V gene lookup returns CDR1 SGHRS and CDR2 YFSETQ. The junction had 4 bases not matched to a gene; V was cut back by 4 bases and J by 1 base. The CDR3 DNA reads as TGCGCCAGCAGCAAGGACAGGAGCCAAGAGACCCAGTACTTC. Encoded protein: CASSKDRSQETQYF.

This chain uses TRBV19 with TRBJ2-3; D is perhaps TRBD2 (6 bases). This CDR3 has 14 amino acids. V lost 5 bases, J lost 0 bases, and 9 bases lay in between. Per germline, CDR1 LNHDA and CDR2 SQIVND (reference sequence). The CDR3 region has the DNA TGTGCCAGTAGTCCGAGCGGGAGCACAGATACGCAGTATTTT. Protein sequence: CASSPSGSTDTQYF.

The gene calls are TRBV14 and TRBJ2-7; D remains unclear. CDR3 length: 11 residues. V shed 4 bases and J shed 5 bases, with 6 bases lying between them. CDR1 SGHDN and CDR2 FVKESK come from the germline V gene. CDR3 DNA sequence: TGTGCCAGCAGCCTTGAGAACGAGCAGTACTTC. Its translation is CASSLENEQYF. Filled out from reference TRBV14 and TRBJ2-7, the complete variable domain reads EAGVTQFPSHSVIEKGQTVTLRCDPISGHDNLYWYRRVMGKEIKFLLHFVKESKQDESGMPNNRFLAERTGGTYSTLKVQPAELEDSGVYFCASSLENEQYFGPGTRLTVT.